This T cell receptor (beta chain) comes out of a study of blood T cell repertoires in COVID-19. Looking at the study overall: COVID-19 samples collected from the United States, Italy and Spain covered acute and convalescent phases. The analysed material was cDNA or gDNA that came from T cells, B-cell-depleted T cells, or PBMCs.

Authors' analysis steps: Amplification of reference gene primers was used by the study to estimate nucleated cell counts. Generated by immunoSEQ multiplex PCR, the TCRdb table keeps only in-frame clones and is missing some. The V and J calls and clone size are taken from that table; D and trimming were inferred from the DNA. This table has some 180,000 clones, around 76% appearing once. Material: peripheral blood. The clonotype comes from a woman between 45 and 60 years old with active or convalescent COVID-19.

CDR3 DNA: TGTGCCGGCCGAACAGGACAGGGTTCTAATGAAAAACTGTTTTTT. It translates to CAGRTGQGSNEKLFF. The chain is built from TRBV6-5 and TRBJ1-4; 8 bases map to TRBD1. Germline-derived CDR1 and CDR2 are MNHEY and SVGAGI. J was trimmed by 3 bases and V by 11 bases; bases with no gene match: 11. The CDR3 has 15 amino acids.